This T cell receptor beta chain stems from a study of blood T cell repertoires in COVID-19. Background on the study: Sites across the United States, Italy and Spain contributed samples from acute and convalescent COVID-19. T cells, B-cell-depleted T cells, or PBMCs provided the cDNA or gDNA that served as material.

V was clipped by 2 bases and J by 5 bases, with 6 bases between them. Germline V gives CDR1 MNHNS, CDR2 SASEGT. The CDR3 has 12 amino acids. As processed by the authors: Counts of nucleated cells, estimated from reference gene primer amplification, were obtained. Sequencing was performed with immunoSEQ multiplex PCR; in TCRdb, only in-frame clones are kept and a portion is missing. V, J and clone size derive from that table, while D and trimming were established from the DNA sequence. Of over 130,000 clones listed, approximately 90% are singletons. This TCR derives from a woman older than 75 with acute or convalescent COVID-19. The sequencing sample was made of peripheral blood. This sequence joins TRBV6-1 and TRBJ1-2; no definite D call. CDR3 amino acids: CASSEMEYGYTF. The CDR3, as DNA: TGTGCCAGCAGTGAAATGGAGTATGGCTACACCTTC.